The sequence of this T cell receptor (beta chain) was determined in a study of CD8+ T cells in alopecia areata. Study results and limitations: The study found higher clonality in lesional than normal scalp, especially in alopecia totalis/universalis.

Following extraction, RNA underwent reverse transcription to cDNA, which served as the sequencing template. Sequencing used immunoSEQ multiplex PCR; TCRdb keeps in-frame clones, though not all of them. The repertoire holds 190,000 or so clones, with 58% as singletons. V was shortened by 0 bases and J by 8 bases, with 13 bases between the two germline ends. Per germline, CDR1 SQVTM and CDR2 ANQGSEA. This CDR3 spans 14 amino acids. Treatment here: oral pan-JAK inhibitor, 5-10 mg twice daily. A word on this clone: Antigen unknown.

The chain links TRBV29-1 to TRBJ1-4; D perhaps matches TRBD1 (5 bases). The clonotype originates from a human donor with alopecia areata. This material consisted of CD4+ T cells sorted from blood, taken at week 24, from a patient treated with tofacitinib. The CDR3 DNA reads TGCAGCGTTGAAGATGGGATGGGGGGAGAAAAACTGTTTTTT. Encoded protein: CSVEDGMGGEKLFF.